The clone carrying this T cell receptor beta chain came up once. Seattle researchers signed up patients amid active infection and tracked them longitudinally. In the original workflow: By means of reference gene primer amplification, nucleated cell counts were estimated. Generated by immunoSEQ multiplex PCR, the TCRdb table keeps only in-frame clones and is missing some. V and J calls and clone size are as listed in that table; D and trimming were resolved from the DNA. There are approximately 75,000 clones in the sample; approximately 84% occur only once, and 9.5% to 15% lies in the top ten. This record belongs to a study of blood T cell repertoires in COVID-19. The overall study: Samples came from the United States, Italy and Spain, spanning acute and convalescent COVID-19. The analysed material was cDNA or gDNA that came from T cells, B-cell-depleted T cells, or PBMCs.

Germline CDR1 is SGHRS and CDR2 is YFSETQ. V dropped 0 bases and J dropped 6; count of bases not matched to a gene: 7. The CDR3 contains 16 residues. Source material: peripheral blood. The receptor comes from a man aged 50-59 years with COVID-19, enrolled during active disease. The gene calls are TRBV5-1 and TRBJ2-5; 11 nucleotides line up with TRBD2. The CDR3 loop is CASSLEASGRLKTQYF. DNA of the CDR3: TGCGCCAGCAGCTTGGAAGCTAGCGGGAGGTTAAAGACCCAGTACTTC.